Below are 29 T cell receptor beta chains sequenced from a single sample in a study of control samples from healthy donors and cancer patients. TCRdb's copy holds only in-frame clones and misses some; the assay was immunoSEQ multiplex PCR. Altogether about 120,000 clones are present, 80% to 90% being singletons, with the ten largest covering around 1.1%. The sample consisted of PBMCs. The source is a woman aged 45-59 years with colorectal cancer.

The J gene is TRBJ1-1, the V gene TRBV6-5, with 7 bases aligning to TRBD1. The CDR3 runs 16 residues. V shed 4 bases, J shed 4 bases, and the junction held 12 bases outside the gene matches. Looked up from germline, CDR1 is MNHEY and CDR2 is SVGAGI. The CDR3 sequence: CASSSLDRWGGTEAFF. DNA for the CDR3: TGTGCCAGCAGTTCCTTGGACAGGTGGGGGGGCACTGAAGCTTTCTTT.

The genes are TRBV5-1 and TRBJ2-2; D unclear. The germline V gene has CDR1 SGHRS and CDR2 YFSETQ. The CDR3 contains 13 residues. With 8 bases removed from V and 0 bases from J, the gap between germline ends came to 8 bases. CDR3 amino acids: CASQEPNTGELFF. The CDR3 DNA reads TGCGCCAGTCAAGAGCCGAACACCGGGGAGCTGTTTTTT. The variable domain in full, completed from reference TRBV5-1 and TRBJ2-2, reads KAGVTQTPRYLIKTRGQQVTLSCSPISGHRSVSWYQQTPGQGLQFLFEYFSETQRNKGNFPGRFSGRQFSNSRSEMNVSTLELGDSALYLCASQEPNTGELFFGEGSRLTVL.

The V gene is TRBV19, the J gene TRBJ1-5; no reliable D call. Germline values: CDR1 LNHDA, CDR2 SQIVND (reference sequence). CDR3 length: 16 amino acids. The germline V and J ends were trimmed by 3 bases and 0 bases, with 12 bases remaining between them. The CDR3 sequence is CASSMTRGYSNQPQHF. CDR3 coding DNA: TGTGCCAGTAGTATGACCCGGGGTTATAGCAATCAGCCCCAGCATTTT.

V gene TRBV5-1 combines with J gene TRBJ2-5; 7 bases match TRBD1. J gave up 4 bases and V 0 bases, and 3 bases lay outside the gene matches. Germline lookup yields CDR1 SGHRS and CDR2 YFSETQ. This CDR3 is built from 14 residues. The CDR3 loop reads CASSLGAGGETQYF. Here the CDR3 DNA reads TGCGCCAGCAGCTTGGGGGCAGGGGGAGAGACCCAGTACTTC. The full variable domain, in which reference TRBV5-1 and TRBJ2-5 provide the parts outside the CDR3, is KAGVTQTPRYLIKTRGQQVTLSCSPISGHRSVSWYQQTPGQGLQFLFEYFSETQRNKGNFPGRFSGRQFSNSRSEMNVSTLELGDSALYLCASSLGAGGETQYFGPGTRLLVL.

The chain carries TRBV2 and TRBJ2-2; possibly TRBD1 or TRBD2 for D (6 bases each). CDR1 and CDR2 (germline): SNHLY, FYNNEI. V shed 2 bases and J shed 4 bases, with 14 bases lying between them. The length of the CDR3 is 16 residues. CDR3: CASSELARGLTGELFF. In DNA form, the CDR3 reads TGTGCCAGCAGTGAATTGGCCAGGGGACTCACCGGGGAGCTGTTTTTT.

This clone was counted once. V usage is TRBV14 and J usage is TRBJ1-4; D is perhaps TRBD1 (5 bases). CDR1 is SGHDN, CDR2 FVKESK, per germline. CDR3 length: 15 amino acids. V was pared by 2 bases and J by 2 bases, with 9 bases between. The CDR3 protein is CASSQFWGTNEKLFF. CDR3 coding DNA: TGTGCCAGCAGCCAATTTTGGGGGACTAATGAAAAACTGTTTTTT. Combining the CDR3 with reference TRBV14 and TRBJ1-4 gives the whole variable domain EAGVTQFPSHSVIEKGQTVTLRCDPISGHDNLYWYRRVMGKEIKFLLHFVKESKQDESGMPNNRFLAERTGGTYSTLKVQPAELEDSGVYFCASSQFWGTNEKLFFGSGTQLSVL.

The chain carries TRBV29-1 and TRBJ2-5; 11 nucleotides line up with TRBD1. This CDR3 region has 14 residues. Trimming removed 3 bases from V and 4 bases from J; junction bases left unmatched: 4. Germline values: CDR1 SQVTM, CDR2 ANQGSEA. The CDR3 nucleotides are TGCAGCGTTGAGGGACAGGGGGATAGAGAGACCCAGTACTTC. Protein product: CSVEGQGDRETQYF.

There are a few counts of this clone. The V gene is TRBV5-1, the J gene TRBJ1-3; D ambiguous. This CDR3 has 14 residues. Germline V CDR1 and CDR2: SGHRS, YFSETQ. Trimming took 4 bases from V and 0 from J, leaving 8 bases between them. CDR3 amino acids: CASSAGSSGNTIYF. DNA of the CDR3: TGCGCCAGCAGCGCGGGGAGCTCTGGAAACACCATATATTTT.

The rearrangement joins TRBV14 to TRBJ2-7; D ambiguous. CDR3 length: 11 residues. In germline, CDR1 is SGHDN, CDR2 FVKESK. V lost 8 bases, J lost 2 bases, and 7 bases lay in between. CDR3 sequence (DNA): TGTGCCAGCGCAGCTGCCTACGAGCAGTACTTC. It yields the protein CASAAAYEQYF. Drawing the rest from reference TRBV14 and TRBJ2-7, the complete variable domain is EAGVTQFPSHSVIEKGQTVTLRCDPISGHDNLYWYRRVMGKEIKFLLHFVKESKQDESGMPNNRFLAERTGGTYSTLKVQPAELEDSGVYFCASAAAYEQYFGPGTRLTVT.

The V gene is TRBV7-9, the J gene TRBJ1-2; 7 nucleotides align to TRBD1. Germline-derived CDR1 and CDR2 are SEHNR and FQNEAQ (reference sequence). The CDR3 consists of 13 residues. V gave up 5 bases and J gave up 7 bases; unmatched junction bases: 7. CDR3 in amino acids: CASSREQGTGYTF. In nucleotides, the CDR3 is TGTGCCAGCAGCCGGGAACAGGGGACTGGCTACACCTTC.

This sequence joins TRBV2 and TRBJ1-5; 10 bases fit TRBD1. Germline assignment: CDR1 SNHLY and CDR2 FYNNEI. The CDR3 spans 19 residues. The V and J ends lost 4 bases and 2 bases, in that order; junction bases with no gene match: 14. The CDR3 loop is CASSAEWDRGAEGNQPQHF. The CDR3 bases are TGTGCCAGCAGTGCGGAATGGGACAGGGGCGCGGAAGGCAATCAGCCCCAGCATTTT.

V usage is TRBV3-1 (or the pseudogene TRBV3-2) and J usage is TRBJ2-7; D might be TRBD2 (6 bases). V was shortened by 0 bases and J by 8 bases, with 20 bases between the two germline ends. CDR3 length: 16 amino acids. The germline V gene encodes CDR1 LGHDT and CDR2 YNNKEL (reference sequence). CDR3 region: CASSQDLGDSVGQQYF. The DNA of the CDR3 is TGTGCCAGCAGCCAAGATCTCGGGGACTCCGTGGGGCAGCAGTACTTC.

The chain uses TRBV11-3 and TRBJ2-7; tentative D call: TRBD2 (5 bases). The CDR3 covers 13 residues. V was trimmed by 3 bases and J by 6 bases, leaving 12 bases between them. The germline CDR1 and CDR2 sequences are SGHNT and YENEEA. CDR3 nucleotides: TGTGCCAGCAGCTTTCTCGGGAATTCCGAGCAGTACTTC. Translating gives CASSFLGNSEQYF.

This clone was counted only a few times. The chain is built from TRBV11-2 and TRBJ2-7; TRBD1 or TRBD2 may be the D gene (6 bases each). This CDR3 is built from 15 residues. Germline V gives CDR1 SGHAT, CDR2 FQNNGV. The germline V and J ends were trimmed by 1 base and 5 bases, with 15 bases remaining between them. The CDR3 DNA follows: TGTGCCAGCAGCTTAGGGTCTAGGGGGGCGGACGAGCAGTACTTC. This sequence encodes CASSLGSRGADEQYF.

The table lists this clone with a count of one. This sequence joins TRBV6-5 and TRBJ2-5; D assignment may be TRBD1 or TRBD2 (5 bases each). The CDR3 is 13 residues long. CDR1 and CDR2 (germline): MNHEY, SVGAGI. The V end was cut by 6 bases, the J end by 7 bases, with 15 bases between. CDR3 sequence: CASSPGRRGTQYF. DNA of the CDR3: TGTGCCAGCAGCCCGGGGCGGAGAGGGACCCAGTACTTC.

The chain employs TRBV6-5 and TRBJ2-3, with TRBD1 matching over 8 bases. CDR3 length: 14 amino acids. Germline CDR1 is MNHEY and CDR2 is SVGAGI. V lost 6 bases to trimming and J lost 2 bases; unmatched junction nucleotides: 4. CDR3 sequence (DNA): TGTGCCAGCAGACGGGACAGGAACACAGATACGCAGTATTTT. This sequence encodes CASRRDRNTDTQYF.

This sequence joins TRBV5-1 and TRBJ2-5; the D is unclear. V was trimmed by 4 bases and J by 3 bases, leaving 7 bases between them. CDR1 is SGHRS and CDR2 is YFSETQ in the germline V gene. The CDR3 length is 12 residues. The CDR3 bases are TGCGCCAGCAGCCTGCAAGAAGAGACCCAGTACTTC. Its translation: CASSLQEETQYF.

The rearrangement links TRBV6-1 to TRBJ1-2; possible D gene TRBD1, 5 bases. CDR1 and CDR2 (germline): MNHNS, SASEGT. Trimming removed 2 bases at V and 2 bases at J, with 12 bases between. The CDR3 is 15 amino acids. CDR3 loop: CASSESWGRNYGYTF. The CDR3 DNA sequence: TGTGCCAGCAGTGAATCTTGGGGCAGGAACTATGGCTACACCTTC.

This chain joins TRBV5-4 and TRBJ2-1; D tentatively fits TRBD1 or TRBD2 (6 bases each). Germline loops: CDR1 SGHNT, CDR2 YYREEE (reference sequence). The V and J ends lost 4 bases and 2 bases respectively, with 16 bases between them. The CDR3 is made up of 16 amino acids. The CDR3 region is CASSPLGGMTYNEQFF. The CDR3 nucleotides read TGTGCCAGCAGCCCGTTGGGGGGCATGACCTACAATGAGCAGTTCTTC.

This clone has just one count. The V and J genes are TRBV12-3 or TRBV12-4 and TRBJ2-1, with D uncertain. The V end lost 6 bases, the J end lost 4 bases, and 10 bases lay between the germline ends. The CDR3 has 13 residues. CDR3 region: CASSPPDYNEQFF. The CDR3 DNA reads as TGTGCCAGCAGCCCCCCCGATTACAATGAGCAGTTCTTC.

This chain connects TRBV9 to TRBJ1-2; 9 positions agree with TRBD1. After removal of 3 bases from V and 4 bases from J, the junction contained 13 bases not matched to a gene. Looked up from germline, CDR1 is SGDLS and CDR2 is YYNGEE. This CDR3 region has 17 residues. This CDR3 reads CASSGETGGGTGYGYTF. The DNA of the CDR3 is TGTGCCAGCAGCGGTGAGACAGGGGGTGGAACAGGCTATGGCTACACCTTC. Drawing the rest from reference TRBV9 and TRBJ1-2, the complete variable domain is DSGVTQTPKHLITATGQRVTLRCSPRSGDLSVYWYQQSLDQGLQFLIQYYNGEERAKGNILERFSAQQFPDLHSELNLSSLELGDSALYFCASSGETGGGTGYGYTFGSGTRLTVV.

The chain joins TRBV28 to TRBJ1-1; D unclear. With 1 base removed from V and 6 bases from J, the gap between germline ends came to 12 bases. Per the germline V gene, CDR1 is MDHEN and CDR2 is SYDVKM. The CDR3 has 14 amino acids. Written as DNA, the CDR3 is TGTGCCAGCAGTTTATCCACATTTCGGGCTGAAGCTTTCTTT. It is translated as CASSLSTFRAEAFF.

The chain uses TRBV19 and TRBJ2-6, with TRBD2 matching over 7 bases. The CDR3 is made up of 16 amino acids. V dropped 3 bases and J dropped 2; count of bases not matched to a gene: 4. From germline, CDR1 is LNHDA and CDR2 SQIVND (reference sequence). CDR3 in DNA: TGTGCCAGTAGTATCGGGGGGTTCACTGGGGCCAACGTCCTGACTTTC. Its protein product is CASSIGGFTGANVLTF.

The chain joins TRBV5-4 to TRBJ1-2; 7 bases are a match to TRBD1. Germline lookup yields CDR1 SGHNT and CDR2 YYREEE (reference sequence). The CDR3 runs to 14 residues. Trimming removed 0 bases from V and 5 bases from J; junction bases left unmatched: 4. CDR3 loop: CASSLAGTAYGYTF. In DNA form, the CDR3 reads TGTGCCAGCAGCTTGGCCGGGACAGCATATGGCTACACCTTC. Full variable domain (outside the CDR3, taken from reference TRBV5-4 and TRBJ1-2): ETGVTQSPTHLIKTRGQQVTLRCSSQSGHNTVSWYQQALGQGPQFIFQYYREEENGRGNFPPRFSGLQFPNYSSELNVNALELDDSALYLCASSLAGTAYGYTFGSGTRLTVV.

This clone was recorded only once. The V call is TRBV15, the J call TRBJ1-5, with D possibly matching TRBD1 (5 bases). Germline CDR1 and CDR2: LNHNV and YYDKDF (reference sequence). V was shortened by 0 bases and J by 5 bases, with 14 bases between the two germline ends. The CDR3 has 16 amino acids. The DNA for the CDR3 is TGTGCCACCAGCAGAGAGATGGGGCAAAGGGATCAGCCCCAGCATTTT. Translation: CATSREMGQRDQPQHF. The entire variable domain, with the rest obtained from reference TRBV15 and TRBJ1-5, is as follows: DAMVIQNPRYQVTQFGKPVTLSCSQTLNHNVMYWYQQKSSQAPKLLFHYYDKDFNNEADTPDNFQSRRPNTSFCFLDIRSPGLGDTAMYLCATSREMGQRDQPQHFGDGTRLSIL.

As regards this clone: Mismatch with germline at one junction end may stem from a read error. This rearrangement joins TRBV6-5 to TRBJ2-1; 9 bases are shared with TRBD2. This CDR3 has 15 amino acids. The germline CDR1 and CDR2 sequences are MNHEY and SVGAGI. The DNA of the CDR3 is TGTGCCAGCAGAGTAATTAGCGGGAGACGGAATGGGCAGTTCTTC. Translated: CASRVISGRRNGQFF.

The CDR3 bases are TGTGCCAGCAGTGAGACTGGGAGCTATGGCTACACCTTC. Translation: CASSETGSYGYTF. The rearrangement joins TRBV6-1 to TRBJ1-2; the D is unclear. The CDR3 length is 13 residues. The germline V and J ends were trimmed by 3 bases and 4 bases, with 9 bases remaining between them. Germline values: CDR1 MNHNS, CDR2 SASEGT.

This clone was found once. The chain has TRBV19 and TRBJ1-2, with a possible D match to TRBD1 (5 bases). V lost 6 bases, J lost 8 bases, and 16 bases lay in between. CDR3 length: 13 amino acids. Looked up from germline, CDR1 is LNHDA and CDR2 is SQIVND (reference sequence). The CDR3 nucleotides read TGTGCCAGTAGGGAGGACGGGACCCGGGGCTACACCTTC. This encodes CASREDGTRGYTF.

The V call is TRBV11-2, the J call TRBJ2-7, with D maybe TRBD1 (6 bases). This CDR3 comprises 14 residues. Germline CDR1 SGHAT, CDR2 FQNNGV. V shed 7 bases and J shed 6 bases, with 19 bases lying between them. The CDR3 DNA sequence: TGTGCCAGCATACCGGGACACGGTTCAAGCGAGCAGTACTTC. Translation: CASIPGHGSSEQYF.